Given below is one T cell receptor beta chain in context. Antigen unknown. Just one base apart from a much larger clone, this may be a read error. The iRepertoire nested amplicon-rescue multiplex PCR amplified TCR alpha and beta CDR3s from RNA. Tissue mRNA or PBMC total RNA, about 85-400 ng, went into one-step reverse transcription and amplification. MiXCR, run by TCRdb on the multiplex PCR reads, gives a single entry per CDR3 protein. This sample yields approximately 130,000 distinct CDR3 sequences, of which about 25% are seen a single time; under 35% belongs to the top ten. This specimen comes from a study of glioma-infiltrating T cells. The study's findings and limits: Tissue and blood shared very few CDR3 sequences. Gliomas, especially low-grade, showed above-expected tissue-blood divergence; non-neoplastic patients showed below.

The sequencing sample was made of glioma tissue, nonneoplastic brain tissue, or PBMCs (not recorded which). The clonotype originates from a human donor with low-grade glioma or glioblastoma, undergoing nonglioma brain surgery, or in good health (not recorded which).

The CDR3 sequence is CASRRGQGEDTEAFF. In nucleotides, the CDR3 is TGTGCCAGCAGGCGCGGACAGGGGGAGGACACTGAAGCTTTCTTT. The chain couples TRBV2 to TRBJ1-1, with TRBD1 matching over 10 bases. CDR3 length: 15 amino acids. V trimming: 6 bases; J trimming: 3 bases; junction bases outside the gene matches: 7. The V gene's germline CDR1 is SNHLY and CDR2 FYNNEI. Full variable domain (missing parts from reference TRBV2 and TRBJ1-1): EPEVTQTPSHQVTQMGQEVILRCVPISNHLYFYWYRQILGQKVEFLVSFYNNEISEKSEIFDDQFSVERPDGSNFTLKIRSTKLEDSAMYFCASRRGQGEDTEAFFGQGTRLTVV.